The 13 T cell receptor beta chains presented below share a single source sample, sequenced in a study of control samples from healthy donors and cancer patients (dated by TCRdb to the early 2020s). Receptors were amplified or captured by the immunoSEQ multiplex PCR assay. TCRdb carries this immuneACCESS record with in-frame sequences only. Its versions omit some clonotypes, under half of them owing to an unresolved V gene in the studies checked, with the rest unexplained. Recorded for this sample are about 130,000 clones; roughly 94% of them occurred a single time. 14% of the sample goes to the ten largest clones. Sequencing input: PBMCs. The receptors shown here come from a man aged 55 to 70 with colorectal cancer.

The chain couples TRBV5-1 to TRBJ2-5; the match to TRBD2 covers 11 bases. V lost 2 bases to trimming and J lost 5 bases; unmatched junction nucleotides: 8. This CDR3 is 16 amino acids long. In germline, CDR1 is SGHRS, CDR2 YFSETQ. The CDR3 DNA reads TGCGCCAGCAGCTTTTTAGCGGGGGGGCTGATCGAGACCCAGTACTTC. Protein sequence: CASSFLAGGLIETQYF.

The chain couples TRBV19 to TRBJ2-7; TRBD2 matches 8 bases. V dropped 5 bases and J dropped 5; count of bases not matched to a gene: 14. The CDR3 covers 16 residues. Germline V lookup: CDR1 LNHDA, CDR2 SQIVND (reference sequence). Here the CDR3 DNA reads TGTGCCAGTAGTGCCCTGACGAGCGGGGGCCTGAACGAGCAGTACTTC. Its protein product is CASSALTSGGLNEQYF.

This chain links TRBV3-1 (or the pseudogene TRBV3-2) with TRBJ1-1; 7 nucleotides line up with TRBD1. The germline V gene encodes CDR1 LGHDT and CDR2 YNNKEL (reference sequence). V gave up 3 bases and J gave up 4 bases; unmatched junction bases: 5. The CDR3 consists of 14 residues. CDR3 amino acids: CASSQRGRVTEAFF. Written as DNA, the CDR3 is TGTGCCAGCAGCCAGAGGGGGCGAGTCACTGAAGCTTTCTTT.

This clone was seen more than once but under ten times. The chain has TRBV7-6 and TRBJ1-2; possible D gene TRBD1, 6 bases. The CDR3 is 14 residues long. Germline CDR1 SGHVS, CDR2 FNYEAQ. Trimming left V 1 base short and J 6 bases short, with 12 bases between. The CDR3: CASSLGEGGHGYTF. The CDR3, as DNA: TGTGCCAGCAGCTTAGGGGAGGGGGGACATGGCTACACCTTC.

The chain recombines TRBV28 with TRBJ2-1, with TRBD1 identical over 8 bases. Germline V lookup: CDR1 MDHEN, CDR2 SYDVKM. The CDR3 consists of 17 residues. Trimming cost V 6 bases and J 2 bases; bases outside gene matches: 12. CDR3 in amino acids: CASSLSLTGETYNEQFF. DNA of the CDR3: TGTGCCAGCAGCCTCTCCCTGACAGGGGAAACCTACAATGAGCAGTTCTTC.

This clone was counted once. V and J are TRBV28 and TRBJ1-5, with unresolved D. CDR1 MDHEN and CDR2 SYDVKM come from the germline V gene. CDR3 length: 15 residues. V was clipped by 6 bases and J by 1 base, with 13 bases between them. CDR3 in amino acids: CASSPPGMSNQPQHF. CDR3 nucleotides: TGTGCCAGCAGCCCCCCGGGAATGAGCAATCAGCCCCAGCATTTT.

V gene TRBV7-9 combines with J gene TRBJ1-4, with TRBD1 matching over 7 bases. The germline gives CDR1 SEHNR, CDR2 FQNEAQ (reference sequence). The V segment lost 4 bases and the J segment 0 bases; nucleotides outside the gene matches: 11. The CDR3 has 18 amino acids. CDR3 DNA: TGTGCCAGCAGCTCATCCACAGGGGCCTATTCAACTAATGAAAAACTGTTTTTT. This gives the protein CASSSSTGAYSTNEKLFF.

The chain is built from TRBV6-6 and TRBJ2-3, with D maybe TRBD1 (8 bases). This CDR3 spans 13 amino acids. V gave up 10 bases and J gave up 4 bases, with 15 bases separating them. From germline, CDR1 is MNHNY and CDR2 SVGAGI (reference sequence). CDR3 DNA: TGTGCCACACAGGGGGGGTTCCCAGATACGCAGTATTTT. This codes for CATQGGFPDTQYF.

V usage is TRBV5-6 and J usage is TRBJ1-1; 9 nucleotides match TRBD1. The V gene end was trimmed by 0 bases and the J gene end by 1 base; junction bases not matched to a gene: 4. The CDR3 sequence is 16 residues long. The V gene's germline CDR1 is SGHDT and CDR2 YYEEEE. CDR3 sequence reads: CASSLVGQGTNTEAFF. CDR3 nucleotide sequence: TGTGCCAGCAGCTTGGTGGGACAGGGTACGAACACTGAAGCTTTCTTT.

The V gene is TRBV6-1, the J gene TRBJ2-7, with 10 bases lining up with TRBD2. This CDR3 comprises 15 residues. Germline values: CDR1 MNHNS, CDR2 SASEGT. V lost 1 base, J lost 3 bases, and 3 bases stayed unmatched. CDR3 bases: TGTGCCAGCAGTGAAGACGAGCGGGGGGGCTACGAGCAGTACTTC. This sequence encodes CASSEDERGGYEQYF.

The chain couples TRBV2 to TRBJ1-2, with 8 bases that match TRBD1. The CDR3 runs 13 residues. CDR1 is SNHLY, CDR2 FYNNEI, per germline. With V trimmed by 6 bases and J by 8 bases, 8 bases remained unmatched. The CDR3: CASSGQGPSGYTF. Written as DNA, the CDR3 is TGTGCCAGCAGCGGACAGGGACCGTCAGGCTACACCTTC. Using reference TRBV2 and TRBJ1-2 for the parts outside the CDR3, the full variable domain is EPEVTQTPSHQVTQMGQEVILRCVPISNHLYFYWYRQILGQKVEFLVSFYNNEISEKSEIFDDQFSVERPDGSNFTLKIRSTKLEDSAMYFCASSGQGPSGYTFGSGTRLTVV.

The genes are TRBV7-9 and TRBJ2-1; 12 bases match TRBD1. The CDR3 sequence is 16 residues long. J gave up 8 bases and V 5 bases, and 10 bases lay outside the gene matches. CDR1 and CDR2 from the germline V gene are SEHNR and FQNEAQ (reference sequence). The CDR3 spells CASSPPRDRGLYEQFF. The CDR3 DNA reads TGTGCCAGCAGCCCCCCGAGGGACAGGGGGCTGTATGAGCAGTTCTTC. The full variable domain, in which reference TRBV7-9 and TRBJ2-1 provide the parts outside the CDR3, is DTGVSQNPRHKITKRGQNVTFRCDPISEHNRLYWYRQTLGQGPEFLTYFQNEAQLEKSRLLSDRFSAERPKGSFSTLEIQRTEQGDSAMYLCASSPPRDRGLYEQFFGPGTRLTVL.

The chain joins TRBV5-1 to TRBJ1-1, with 7 bases identical to TRBD1. The germline V gene has CDR1 SGHRS and CDR2 YFSETQ. With V trimmed by 2 bases and J by 4 bases, 5 bases remained unmatched. CDR3 length: 14 amino acids. CDR3 sequence: CASSFGTGATEAFF. The CDR3 DNA reads TGCGCCAGCAGCTTCGGAACAGGGGCCACTGAAGCTTTCTTT.